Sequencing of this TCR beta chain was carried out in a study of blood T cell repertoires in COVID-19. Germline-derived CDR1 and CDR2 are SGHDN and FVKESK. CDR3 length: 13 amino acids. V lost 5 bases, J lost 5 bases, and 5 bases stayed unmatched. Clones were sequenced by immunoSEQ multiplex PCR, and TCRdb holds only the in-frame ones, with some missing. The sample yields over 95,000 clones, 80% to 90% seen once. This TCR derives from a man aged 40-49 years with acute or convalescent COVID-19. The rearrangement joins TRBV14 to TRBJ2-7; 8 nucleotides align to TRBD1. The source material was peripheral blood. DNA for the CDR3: TGTGCCAGCAGCTACGCGACAGGGGACGAGCAGTACTTC. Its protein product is CASSYATGDEQYF.